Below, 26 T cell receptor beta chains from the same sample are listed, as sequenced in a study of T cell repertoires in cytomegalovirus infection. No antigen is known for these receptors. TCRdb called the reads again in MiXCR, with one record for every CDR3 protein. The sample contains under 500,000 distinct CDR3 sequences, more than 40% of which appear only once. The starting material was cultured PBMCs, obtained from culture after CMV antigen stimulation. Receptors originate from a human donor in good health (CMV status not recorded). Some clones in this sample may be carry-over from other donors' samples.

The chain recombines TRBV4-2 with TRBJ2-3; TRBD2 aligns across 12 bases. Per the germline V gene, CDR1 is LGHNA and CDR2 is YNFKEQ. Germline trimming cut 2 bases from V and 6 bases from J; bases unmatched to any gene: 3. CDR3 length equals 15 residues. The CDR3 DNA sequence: TGTGCCAGCAGCCAACTAGCGGGGGGGCGGGATACGCAGTATTTT. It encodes CASSQLAGGRDTQYF.

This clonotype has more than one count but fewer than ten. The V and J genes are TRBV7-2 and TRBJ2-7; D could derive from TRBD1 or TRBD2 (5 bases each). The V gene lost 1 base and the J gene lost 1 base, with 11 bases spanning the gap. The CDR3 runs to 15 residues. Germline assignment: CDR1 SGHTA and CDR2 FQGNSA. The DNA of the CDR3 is TGTGCCAGCAGCTTAGGGGGGATCCGATCCTACGAGCAGTACTTC. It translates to CASSLGGIRSYEQYF.

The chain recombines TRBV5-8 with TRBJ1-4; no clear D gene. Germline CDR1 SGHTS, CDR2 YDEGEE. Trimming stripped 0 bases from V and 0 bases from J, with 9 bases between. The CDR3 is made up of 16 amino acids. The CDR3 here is CASSLASFATNEKLFF. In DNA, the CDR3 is TGTGCCAGCAGCTTGGCTAGCTTTGCAACTAATGAAAAACTGTTTTTT.

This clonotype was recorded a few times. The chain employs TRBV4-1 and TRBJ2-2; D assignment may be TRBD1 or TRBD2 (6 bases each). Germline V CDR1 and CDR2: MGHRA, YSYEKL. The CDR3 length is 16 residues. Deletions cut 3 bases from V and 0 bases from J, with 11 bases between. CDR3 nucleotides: TGCGCCAGCAGCCAGCGGGACACAGCGAACACCGGGGAGCTGTTTTTT. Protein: CASSQRDTANTGELFF.

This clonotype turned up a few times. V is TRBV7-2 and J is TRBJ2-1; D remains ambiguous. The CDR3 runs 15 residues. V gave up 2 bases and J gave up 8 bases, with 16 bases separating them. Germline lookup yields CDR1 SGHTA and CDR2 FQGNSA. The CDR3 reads CASSLSPPLVHEQFF. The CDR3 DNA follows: TGTGCCAGCAGCTTAAGCCCCCCGCTAGTGCATGAGCAGTTCTTC.

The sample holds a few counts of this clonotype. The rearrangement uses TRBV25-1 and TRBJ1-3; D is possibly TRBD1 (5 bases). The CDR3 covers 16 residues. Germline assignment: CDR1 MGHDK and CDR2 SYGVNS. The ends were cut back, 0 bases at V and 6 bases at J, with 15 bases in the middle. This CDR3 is CASSEYPKGLVNTIYF. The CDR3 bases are TGTGCCAGCAGTGAATATCCTAAGGGGCTTGTAAACACCATATATTTT.

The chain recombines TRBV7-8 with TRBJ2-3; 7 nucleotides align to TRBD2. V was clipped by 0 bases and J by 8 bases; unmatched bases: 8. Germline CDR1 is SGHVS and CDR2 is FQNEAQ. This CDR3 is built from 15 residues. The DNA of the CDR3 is TGTGCCAGCAGCTTAGCAGGCGCGGGGGTGGGTACGCAGTATTTT. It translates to CASSLAGAGVGTQYF.

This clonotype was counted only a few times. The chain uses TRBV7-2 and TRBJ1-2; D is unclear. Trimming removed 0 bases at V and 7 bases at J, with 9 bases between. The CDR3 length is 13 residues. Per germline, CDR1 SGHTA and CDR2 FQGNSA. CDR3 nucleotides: TGTGCCAGCAGCTTAGCGGTCAGCGGTGGCTACACCTTC. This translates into CASSLAVSGGYTF.

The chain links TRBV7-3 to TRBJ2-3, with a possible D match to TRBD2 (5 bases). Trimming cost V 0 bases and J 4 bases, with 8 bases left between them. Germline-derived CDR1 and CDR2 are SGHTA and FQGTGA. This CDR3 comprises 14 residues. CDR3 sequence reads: CASSLTREADTQYF. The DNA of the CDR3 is TGTGCCAGCAGCTTAACCCGGGAAGCAGATACGCAGTATTTT.

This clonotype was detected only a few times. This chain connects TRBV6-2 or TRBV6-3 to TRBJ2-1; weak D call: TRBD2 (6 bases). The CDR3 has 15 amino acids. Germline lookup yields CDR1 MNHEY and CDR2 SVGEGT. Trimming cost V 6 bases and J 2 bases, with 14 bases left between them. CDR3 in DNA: TGTGCCAGCAGGGCAGGACTACCAACCTACAATGAGCAGTTCTTC. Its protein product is CASRAGLPTYNEQFF.

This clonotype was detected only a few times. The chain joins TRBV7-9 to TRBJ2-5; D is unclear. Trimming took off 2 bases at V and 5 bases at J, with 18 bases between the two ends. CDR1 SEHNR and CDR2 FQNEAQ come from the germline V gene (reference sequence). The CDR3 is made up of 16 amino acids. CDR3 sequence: CASSLPTGTLGETQYF. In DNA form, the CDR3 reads TGTGCCAGCAGCTTACCGACCGGTACCCTGGGGGAGACCCAGTACTTC.

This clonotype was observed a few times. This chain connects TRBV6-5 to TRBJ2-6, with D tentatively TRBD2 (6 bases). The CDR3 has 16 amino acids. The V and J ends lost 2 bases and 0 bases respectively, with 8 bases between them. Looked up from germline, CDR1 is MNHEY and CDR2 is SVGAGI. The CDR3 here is CASSYSSGSGANVLTF. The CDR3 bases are TGTGCCAGCAGTTACAGTAGCGGCTCTGGGGCCAACGTCCTGACTTTC.

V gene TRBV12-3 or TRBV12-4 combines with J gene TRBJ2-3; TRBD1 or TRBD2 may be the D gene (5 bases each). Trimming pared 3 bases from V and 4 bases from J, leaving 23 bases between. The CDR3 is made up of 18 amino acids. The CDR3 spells CASSFPGGGRPSADTQYF. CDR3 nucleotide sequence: TGTGCCAGCAGTTTTCCCGGTGGGGGACGCCCATCAGCAGATACGCAGTATTTT.

DNA for the CDR3: TGTGCCAGCAGTATCACTGACCCGGGTGAAGCTTTCTTT. Translated, it gives CASSITDPGEAFF. The chain joins TRBV12-3 or TRBV12-4 to TRBJ1-1, with D unclear. The ends were cut back, 5 bases at V and 7 bases at J, with 14 bases in the middle. The CDR3 extends over 13 amino acids.

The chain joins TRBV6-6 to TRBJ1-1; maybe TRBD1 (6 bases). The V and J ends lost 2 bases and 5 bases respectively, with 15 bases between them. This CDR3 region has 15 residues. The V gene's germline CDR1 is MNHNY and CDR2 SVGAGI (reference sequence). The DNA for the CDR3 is TGTGCCAGCAGTTACGCGGGGGGGCGCAGGACTGAAGCTTTCTTT. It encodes CASSYAGGRRTEAFF.

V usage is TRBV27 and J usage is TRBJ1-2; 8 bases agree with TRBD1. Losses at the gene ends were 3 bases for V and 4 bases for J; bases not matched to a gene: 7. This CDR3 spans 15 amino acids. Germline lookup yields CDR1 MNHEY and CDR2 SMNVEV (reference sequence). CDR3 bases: TGTGCCAGCAGTTTCAGGACAGGGAATCGCTATGGCTACACCTTC. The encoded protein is CASSFRTGNRYGYTF.

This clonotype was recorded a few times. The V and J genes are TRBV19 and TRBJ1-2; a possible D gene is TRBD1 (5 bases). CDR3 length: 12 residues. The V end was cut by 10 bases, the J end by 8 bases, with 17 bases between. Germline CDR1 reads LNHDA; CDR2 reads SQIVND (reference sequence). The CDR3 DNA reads TGTGCCAATCCTCGGGGGGGGGACGGCTACACCTTC. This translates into CANPRGGDGYTF.

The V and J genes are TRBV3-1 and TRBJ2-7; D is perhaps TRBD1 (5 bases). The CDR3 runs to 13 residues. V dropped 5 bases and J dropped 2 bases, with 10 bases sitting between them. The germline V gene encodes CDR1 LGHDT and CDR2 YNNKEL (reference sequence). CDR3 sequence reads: CASSYGHPYEQYF. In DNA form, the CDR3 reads TGTGCCAGCAGCTACGGACACCCCTACGAGCAGTACTTC.

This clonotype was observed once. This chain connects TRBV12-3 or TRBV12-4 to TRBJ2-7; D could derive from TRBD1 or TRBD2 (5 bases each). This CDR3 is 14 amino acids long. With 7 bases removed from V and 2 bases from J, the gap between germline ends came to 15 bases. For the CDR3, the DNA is TGTGCCAGCACTACGGGACCGACAACCTACGAGCAGTACTTC. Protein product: CASTTGPTTYEQYF.

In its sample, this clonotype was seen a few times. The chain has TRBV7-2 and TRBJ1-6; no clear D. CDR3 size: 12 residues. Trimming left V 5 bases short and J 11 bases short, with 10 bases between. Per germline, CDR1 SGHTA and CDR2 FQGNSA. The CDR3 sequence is CASSPQWTPLHF. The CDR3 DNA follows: TGTGCCAGCAGCCCACAGTGGACACCCCTCCACTTT.

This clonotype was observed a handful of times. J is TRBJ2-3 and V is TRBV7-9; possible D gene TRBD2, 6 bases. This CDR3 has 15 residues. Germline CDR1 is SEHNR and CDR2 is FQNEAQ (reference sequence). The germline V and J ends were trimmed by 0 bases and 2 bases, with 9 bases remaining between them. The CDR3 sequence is CASSLASSATDTQYF. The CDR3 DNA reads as TGTGCCAGCAGCTTAGCTTCTAGCGCCACAGATACGCAGTATTTT. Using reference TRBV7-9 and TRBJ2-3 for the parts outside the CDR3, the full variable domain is DTGVSQNPRHKITKRGQNVTFRCDPISEHNRLYWYRQTLGQGPEFLTYFQNEAQLEKSRLLSDRFSAERPKGSFSTLEIQRTEQGDSAMYLCASSLASSATDTQYFGPGTRLTVL.

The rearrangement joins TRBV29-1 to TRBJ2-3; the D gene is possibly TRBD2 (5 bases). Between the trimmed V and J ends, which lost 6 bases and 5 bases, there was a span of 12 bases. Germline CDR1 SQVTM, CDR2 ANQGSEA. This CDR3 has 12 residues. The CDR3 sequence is CSVRARGDTQYF. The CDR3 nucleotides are TGCAGCGTCCGGGCCCGGGGAGATACGCAGTATTTT.

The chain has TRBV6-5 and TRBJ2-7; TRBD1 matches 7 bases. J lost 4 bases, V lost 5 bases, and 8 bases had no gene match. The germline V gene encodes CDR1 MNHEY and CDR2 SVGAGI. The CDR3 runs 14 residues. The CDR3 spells CASSEGDRPYEQYF. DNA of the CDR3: TGTGCCAGCAGTGAAGGGGACAGACCTTACGAGCAGTACTTC.

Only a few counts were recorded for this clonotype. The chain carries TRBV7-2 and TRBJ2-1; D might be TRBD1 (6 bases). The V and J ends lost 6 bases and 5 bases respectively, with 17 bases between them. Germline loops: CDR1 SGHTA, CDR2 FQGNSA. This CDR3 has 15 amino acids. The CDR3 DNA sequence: TGTGCCAGCAGAATTAGGGGGACCGGGGACAATGAGCAGTTCTTC. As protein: CASRIRGTGDNEQFF.

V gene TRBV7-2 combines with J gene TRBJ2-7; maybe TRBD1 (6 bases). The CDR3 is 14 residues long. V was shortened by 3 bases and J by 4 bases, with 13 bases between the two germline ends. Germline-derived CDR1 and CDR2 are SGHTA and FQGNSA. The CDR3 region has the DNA TGTGCCAGCAGCTTCCACAGGGTGGATTACGAGCAGTACTTC. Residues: CASSFHRVDYEQYF.

This CDR3 reads CASSVGQGPVGETQYF. DNA of the CDR3: TGTGCCAGCAGCGTGGGACAGGGCCCGGTCGGAGAGACCCAGTACTTC. This chain connects TRBV11-2 to TRBJ2-5, with 9 nucleotides matching TRBD1. The CDR3 totals 16 residues. V gave up 5 bases and J gave up 4 bases; unmatched junction bases: 11. The germline V gene encodes CDR1 SGHAT and CDR2 FQNNGV.